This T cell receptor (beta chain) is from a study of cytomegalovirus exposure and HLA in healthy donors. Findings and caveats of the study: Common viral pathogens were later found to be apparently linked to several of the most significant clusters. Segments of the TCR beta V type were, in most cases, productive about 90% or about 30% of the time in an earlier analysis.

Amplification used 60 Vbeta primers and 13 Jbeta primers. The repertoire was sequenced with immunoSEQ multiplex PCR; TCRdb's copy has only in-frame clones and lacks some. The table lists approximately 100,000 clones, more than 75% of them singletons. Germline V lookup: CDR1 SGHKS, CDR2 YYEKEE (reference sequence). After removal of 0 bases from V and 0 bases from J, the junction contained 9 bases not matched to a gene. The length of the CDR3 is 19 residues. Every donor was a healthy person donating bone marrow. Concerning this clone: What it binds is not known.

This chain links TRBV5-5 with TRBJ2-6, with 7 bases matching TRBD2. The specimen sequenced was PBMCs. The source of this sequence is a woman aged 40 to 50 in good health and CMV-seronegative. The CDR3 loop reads CASSLAGRGSHSGANVLTF. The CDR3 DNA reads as TGTGCCAGCAGCTTGGCCGGGCGGGGGTCCCACTCTGGGGCCAACGTCCTGACTTTC.